The 10 T cell receptor beta chains reported below all come from one sample, sequenced in a study of blood T cell repertoires in COVID-19. Libraries were prepared by immunoSEQ multiplex PCR; TCRdb keeps only in-frame clonotypes and omits some of them. The sample has a few hundred thousand clones; nearly 90% are singletons. Sequencing used peripheral blood. The receptors were gathered from a woman aged 55 to 70 with COVID-19, enrolled during active disease.

Of note for this clone: The germline gene is not matched at one end of the junction; a read error may be the cause. This chain connects TRBV4-2 to TRBJ1-2; D possibly corresponds to TRBD1 (5 bases). The CDR3 is 13 amino acids. Germline CDR1 reads LGHNA; CDR2 reads YNFKEQ. The CDR3 spells CASSQAGLYGYTF. CDR3 nucleotide sequence: TGTGCCAGCAGTCAAGCAGGGCTCTATGGCTACACCTTC.

This rearrangement joins TRBV3-1 (or the pseudogene TRBV3-2) to TRBJ1-3, with TRBD1 matching 7 bases. The V and J ends lost 5 bases and 10 bases, in that order; junction bases with no gene match: 14. CDR3 length: 15 amino acids. The germline CDR1 and CDR2 sequences are LGHDT and YNNKEL (reference sequence). In DNA form, the CDR3 reads TGTGCCAGCAGCTCCTGGGACAGTCCTAAGTTTACCATATATTTT. Amino acids: CASSSWDSPKFTIYF.

The chain recombines TRBV5-4 with TRBJ2-1; 10 bases match TRBD2. The length of the CDR3 is 14 residues. Germline V gives CDR1 SGHNT, CDR2 YYREEE (reference sequence). V gave up 2 bases and J gave up 12 bases; unmatched junction bases: 8. CDR3 DNA: TGTGCCAGCAGCTTCAGCGGGGGGGCCGTGGTGCAGTTCTTC. Its protein product is CASSFSGGAVVQFF.

This chain connects TRBV3-1 (or the pseudogene TRBV3-2) to TRBJ1-2; the match to TRBD1 covers 7 bases. The J segment lost 5 bases and the V segment lost 3 bases, leaving 12 bases of the junction unmatched. Germline V gene data show CDR1 as LGHDT and CDR2 as YNNKEL (reference sequence). This CDR3 is built from 16 residues. The CDR3, as DNA: TGTGCCAGCAGCCATAGCCCCCGGACAGGCACTTATGGCTACACCTTC. This codes for CASSHSPRTGTYGYTF.

Written as DNA, the CDR3 is TGCGCCAGCAGCCCCGGACTAGCGGGGGGGTCCGCAGATACGCAGTATTTT. This encodes CASSPGLAGGSADTQYF. V is TRBV5-1 and J is TRBJ2-3, with 15 bases matching TRBD2. Germline V gives CDR1 SGHRS, CDR2 YFSETQ. This CDR3 contains 17 residues. The J segment lost 4 bases and the V segment lost 4 bases, leaving 7 bases of the junction unmatched.

This clone has only a few counts. CDR3 residues: CASRPVVSYEQYF. CDR3 nucleotides: TGTGCCAGCAGACCGGTAGTCTCCTACGAGCAGTACTTC. The rearrangement joins TRBV6-6 to TRBJ2-7; unclear D gene. CDR1 and CDR2 from the germline V gene are MNHNY and SVGAGI (reference sequence). V dropped 6 bases and J dropped 0 bases, with 9 bases sitting between them. This CDR3 contains 13 residues.

The CDR3 nucleotides are TGTGCCAGCAGCCAGATGATGGGAGGAGAGGCCCAGCATTTT. It codes for CASSQMMGGEAQHF. The rearrangement uses TRBV3-1 (or the pseudogene TRBV3-2) and TRBJ1-5; D is ambiguous. CDR1 LGHDT and CDR2 YNNKEL come from the germline V gene (reference sequence). Trimming cost V 3 bases and J 11 bases, with 17 bases left between them. There are 14 residues in the CDR3.

The chain carries TRBV19 and TRBJ2-2; the D gene is possibly TRBD1 (5 bases). Germline V gives CDR1 LNHDA, CDR2 SQIVND (reference sequence). This CDR3 is built from 14 residues. V gave up 3 bases and J gave up 5 bases, with 10 bases separating them. The CDR3 DNA sequence: TGTGCCAGTAGTATGTCCCGACAGACCGGGGAGCTGTTTTTT. It specifies CASSMSRQTGELFF.

As concerns this clone: Other nucleotide sequences from this sample produce the same CDR3. This chain uses TRBV4-3 with TRBJ2-2; the D gene is possibly TRBD2 (6 bases). CDR1 and CDR2 from the germline V gene are LGHNA and YSLEER. The germline V and J ends were trimmed by 1 base and 4 bases, with 10 bases remaining between them. There are 15 residues in the CDR3. This chain's CDR3 is CASSQAGGLTGELFF. DNA of the CDR3: TGCGCCAGCAGCCAAGCCGGGGGACTCACCGGGGAGCTGTTTTTT.

The CDR3 region is CASSFRVNYGYTF. The CDR3 coding sequence is TGTGCCAGCAGTTTCAGGGTTAACTATGGCTACACCTTC. The chain has TRBV12-3 or TRBV12-4 and TRBJ1-2, with TRBD1 as a possible D gene (5 bases). CDR3 length equals 13 residues. V lost 3 bases, J lost 1 base, and 6 bases lay in between.